Sequencing of this T cell receptor (beta chain) was carried out in a study of vaccination effects on CD4 cells after COVID-19. ViraFEST used viral peptide pools to expand antigen-specific CD4+ T cells before sequencing. Around day 10 of culture, CD4+ T cells were separated out. Participants got two doses of BNT162b2 or mRNA-1273 vaccine. This clone was counted a few times. What it recognizes is unknown. Some clones are missing from TCRdb's copy, which holds only in-frame ones; the method was immunoSEQ multiplex PCR. The sample consists of around 23,000 clones, approximately 76% of them appearing once. The source material was CD4+ T cells from PBMCs cultured with HCoV-229E spike peptides, sampled after COVID-19 vaccination. This TCR came from a human donor who received a COVID-19 vaccine.

The CDR3: CASSQDLAFRRGDQPQHF. In DNA form, the CDR3 reads TGCGCCAGCAGCCAAGATCTAGCGTTCCGCAGGGGCGATCAGCCCCAGCATTTT. The J gene is TRBJ1-5, the V gene TRBV4-1; D perhaps matches TRBD1 (6 bases). The ends were cut back, 0 bases at V and 5 bases at J, with 20 bases in the middle. This CDR3 spans 18 amino acids. The germline gives CDR1 MGHRA, CDR2 YSYEKL.